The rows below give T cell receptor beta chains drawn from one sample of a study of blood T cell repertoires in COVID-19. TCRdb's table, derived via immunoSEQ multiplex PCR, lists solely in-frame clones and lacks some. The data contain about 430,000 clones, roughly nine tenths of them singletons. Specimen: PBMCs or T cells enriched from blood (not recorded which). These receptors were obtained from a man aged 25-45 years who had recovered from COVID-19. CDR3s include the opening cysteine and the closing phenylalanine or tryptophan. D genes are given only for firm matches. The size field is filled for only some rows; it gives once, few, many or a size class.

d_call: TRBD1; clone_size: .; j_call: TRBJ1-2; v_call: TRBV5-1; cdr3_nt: TGCGCCAGCAGCAGGGGACAGGGAGTGAACTATGGCTACACCTTC; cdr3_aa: CASSRGQGVNYGYTF
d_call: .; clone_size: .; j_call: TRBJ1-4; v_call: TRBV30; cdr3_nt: TGTGCCTGGAGCTTCGGGGAAGGGAATGAAAAACTGTTTTTT; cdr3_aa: CAWSFGEGNEKLFF
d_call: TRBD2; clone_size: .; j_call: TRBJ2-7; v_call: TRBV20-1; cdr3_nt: TGCAGTGCTAGTTTAGCGGGAGGGCAGCGCGAGCAGTACTTC; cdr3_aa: CSASLAGGQREQYF
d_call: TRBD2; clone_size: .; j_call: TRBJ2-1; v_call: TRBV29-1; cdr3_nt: TGCAGCGTTGAAGTCGGGAGCGGGAAAAGGGGTGAGCAGTTCTTC; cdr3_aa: CSVEVGSGKRGEQFF
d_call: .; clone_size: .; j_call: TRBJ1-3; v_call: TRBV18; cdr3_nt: TGTGCCAGCTCCCCGGCGGGTATGGGAAACACCATATATTTT; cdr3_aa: CASSPAGMGNTIYF
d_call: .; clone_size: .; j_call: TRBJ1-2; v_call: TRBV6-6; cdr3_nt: TGTGCCAGCAGTCCAACACCCTATGGCTACACCTTC; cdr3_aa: CASSPTPYGYTF
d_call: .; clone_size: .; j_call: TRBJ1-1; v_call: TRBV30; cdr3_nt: TGTGCCTGGAGTAGGCAGGGCAACACTGAAGCTTTCTTT; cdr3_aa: CAWSRQGNTEAFF
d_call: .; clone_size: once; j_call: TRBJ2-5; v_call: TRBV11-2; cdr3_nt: TGTGCCAGCAGGATAAACAGGGTCCGACAAGAGACCCAGTACTTC; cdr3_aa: CASRINRVRQETQYF
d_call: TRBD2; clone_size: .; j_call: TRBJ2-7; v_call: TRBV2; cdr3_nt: TGTGCCAGTGGGACTAGCGGGGGCCTCGAGGAGCAGTACTTC; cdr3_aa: CASGTSGGLEEQYF
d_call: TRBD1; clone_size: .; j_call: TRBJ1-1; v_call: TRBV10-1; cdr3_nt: TGCGCCAGCAGTGAGTACAGGGGGACTAACACTGAAGCTTTCTTT; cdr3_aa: CASSEYRGTNTEAFF
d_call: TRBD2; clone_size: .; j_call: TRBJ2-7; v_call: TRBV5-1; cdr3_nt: TGCGCCAGCAGCCACGGGACTAGCGGGAGACTCTACGAGCAGTACTTC; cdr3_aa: CASSHGTSGRLYEQYF
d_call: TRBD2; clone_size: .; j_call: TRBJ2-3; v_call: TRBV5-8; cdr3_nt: TGTGCCAGCAGCTTGTTCAAGACTAGCGGGAGAAACGTGCGGGCAGATACGCAGTATTTT; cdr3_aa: CASSLFKTSGRNVRADTQYF
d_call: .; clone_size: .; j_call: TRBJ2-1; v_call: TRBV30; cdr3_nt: TGTGCCTGGAGTGTACAGGCGGGATTGCCCTACAATGAGCAGTTCTTC; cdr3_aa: CAWSVQAGLPYNEQFF
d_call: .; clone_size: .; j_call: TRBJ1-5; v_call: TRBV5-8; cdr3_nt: TGTGCCAGCAGCTTGGGACGCCCTTCCCTAGGCGTACATTTT; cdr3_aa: CASSLGRPSLGVHF
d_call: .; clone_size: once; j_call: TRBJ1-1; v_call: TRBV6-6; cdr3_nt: TGTGCCAGCAGTTGGAGGGGGGGGAACACTGAAGCTTTCTTT; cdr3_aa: CASSWRGGNTEAFF
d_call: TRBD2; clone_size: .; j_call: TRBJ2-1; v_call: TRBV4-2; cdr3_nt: TGTGCCAGCAGCCAAGATGGCTCCACTAGCGGGGGTTACAATGAGCAGTTCTTC; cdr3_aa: CASSQDGSTSGGYNEQFF
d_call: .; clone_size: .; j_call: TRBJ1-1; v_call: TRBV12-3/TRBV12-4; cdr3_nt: TGTGCCAGCAGTTCTGTGGGGGGGAAAGGCGCTTTCTTT; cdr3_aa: CASSSVGGKGAFF
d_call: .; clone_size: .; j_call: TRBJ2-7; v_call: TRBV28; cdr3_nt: TGTGCCAGCAGTCTCTTTTACGAGCAGTACTTC; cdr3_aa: CASSLFYEQYF
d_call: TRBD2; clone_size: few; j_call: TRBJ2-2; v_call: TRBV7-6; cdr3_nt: TGTGCCAGCAGCTCGGGACTAGCGGACCACACCGGGGAGCTGTTTTTT; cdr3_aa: CASSSGLADHTGELFF
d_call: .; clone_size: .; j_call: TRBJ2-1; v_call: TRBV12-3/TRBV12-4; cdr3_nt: TGTGCCAGCGACATAGACAATGAGCAGTTCTTC; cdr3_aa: CASDIDNEQFF
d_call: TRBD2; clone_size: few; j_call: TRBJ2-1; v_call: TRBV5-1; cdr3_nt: TGCGCCAGCAGCTTAGCGGGAGCCTACAATGAGCAGTTCTTC; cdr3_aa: CASSLAGAYNEQFF
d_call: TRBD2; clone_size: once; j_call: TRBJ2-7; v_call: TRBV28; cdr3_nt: TGTGCCAGCAGTCCTAGCGGGATCTACGAGCAGTACTTC; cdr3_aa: CASSPSGIYEQYF
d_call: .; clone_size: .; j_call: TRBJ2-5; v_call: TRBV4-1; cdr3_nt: TGCGCCAGCAGCCAACAAACGGAGTTGTGGGAGACCCAGTACTTC; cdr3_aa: CASSQQTELWETQYF
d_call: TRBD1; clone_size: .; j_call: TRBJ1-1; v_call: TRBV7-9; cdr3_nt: TGTGCCAGCACCCCGCCTGCAGGGGGAGCTGAAGCTTTCTTT; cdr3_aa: CASTPPAGGAEAFF
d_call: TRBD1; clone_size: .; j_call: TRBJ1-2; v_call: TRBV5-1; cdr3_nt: TGCGCCAGCAGCGGAACCGGGACAGACTATGGCTACACCTTC; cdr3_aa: CASSGTGTDYGYTF
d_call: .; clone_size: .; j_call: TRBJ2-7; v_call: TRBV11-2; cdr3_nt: TGTGCCAGCATCCCATGGAGGGACGGCTCCTACGAGCAGTACTTC; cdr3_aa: CASIPWRDGSYEQYF
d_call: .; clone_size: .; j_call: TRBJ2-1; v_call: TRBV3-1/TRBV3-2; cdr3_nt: TGTGCCAGCAGCCAAGAAAGGGTGCGGGACTCCTACAATGAGCAGTTCTTC; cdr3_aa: CASSQERVRDSYNEQFF
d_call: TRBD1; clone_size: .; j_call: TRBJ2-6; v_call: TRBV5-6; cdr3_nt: TGTGCCAGCAGCTCAGGGGGCGCTGGGGCCAACGTCCTGACTTTC; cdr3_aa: CASSSGGAGANVLTF
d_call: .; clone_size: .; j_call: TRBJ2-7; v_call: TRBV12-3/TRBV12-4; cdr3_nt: TGTGCCAGCAGTCCTGGCCCCTACGAGCAGTACTTC; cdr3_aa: CASSPGPYEQYF
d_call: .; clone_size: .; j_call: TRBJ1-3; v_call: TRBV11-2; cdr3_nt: TGTGCCAGCAGCGCGCGACGGGGCTCTGGAAACACCATATATTTT; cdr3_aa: CASSARRGSGNTIYF
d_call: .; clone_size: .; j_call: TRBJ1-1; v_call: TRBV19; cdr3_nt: TGTGCCACCAAACTGGGCAGGAACACTGAAGCTTTCTTT; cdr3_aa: CATKLGRNTEAFF
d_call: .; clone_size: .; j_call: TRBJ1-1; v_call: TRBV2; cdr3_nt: TGTGCCAGCAATGGCAGGGGCCTGAACACTGAAGCTTTCTTT; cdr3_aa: CASNGRGLNTEAFF
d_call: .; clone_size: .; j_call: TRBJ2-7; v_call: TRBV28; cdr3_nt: TGTGCCACCCAAAGGACTGCGAGCTCCTACGAGCAGTACTTC; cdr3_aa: CATQRTASSYEQYF
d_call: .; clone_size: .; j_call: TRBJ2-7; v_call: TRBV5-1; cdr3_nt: TGCGCCCGCAGCCCGGAGGTAGGGGGGGTTGGGGAGCAGTACTTC; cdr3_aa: CARSPEVGGVGEQYF
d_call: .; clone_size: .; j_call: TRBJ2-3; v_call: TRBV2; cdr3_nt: TGTGCCAGCAAAGCGACTATGACAGATACGCAGTATTTT; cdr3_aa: CASKATMTDTQYF
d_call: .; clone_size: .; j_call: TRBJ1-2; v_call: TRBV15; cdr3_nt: TGTGCCACCAGCTCGGGGGGCACGGACTATGGCTACACCTTC; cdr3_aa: CATSSGGTDYGYTF
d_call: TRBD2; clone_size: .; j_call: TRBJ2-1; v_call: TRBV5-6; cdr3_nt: TGTGCCAGCAGCTTGGAACTAGCGGGAGGGCCCCACAATGAGCAGTTCTTC; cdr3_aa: CASSLELAGGPHNEQFF